This T cell receptor beta chain was recovered during a study of cytomegalovirus exposure and HLA in healthy donors (dated by TCRdb to the late 2010s). As for the study more broadly: An earlier analysis of approximately 640 of the donors reported approximately 300 Gb of sequence data and 100 million to 140 million unique TCR beta sequences from 150 million to 200 million T cells. An early release that covered several hundred HLA-typed donors contained around 300 gigabases of sequencing data and tens of millions of unique TCR sequences. Of the roughly 410 genotyped donors, over 80% were placed in the genetic ancestry cluster associated with self-reported Caucasian donors. The study aimed to test whether cataloging public T cell receptors could reveal signatures of past pathogen exposure. The study profiled the T cell repertoires of hundreds of subjects by immunosequencing and related them to cytomegalovirus serostatus. Along with the roughly 700-subject first cohort, a separate validation cohort of over a hundred different subjects was used. To predict cytomegalovirus infection status, the study combined high-throughput TCR immunosequencing, statistical association of individual TCRs with disease status, and machine learning. A later analysis re-examined previously published TCR beta repertoires from hundreds of donors and added high-resolution HLA genotyping to investigate patterns of TCR occurrence. Rather than using new phenotypic data, the later analysis identified candidate immune exposures from TCR beta sequences and from how often those sequences occurred across donors. An earlier analysis of around 640 of the donors used high-throughput TCR beta sequencing to judge whether each TCR beta V gene segment behaved as functional or pseudogenic. Donor age, sex, ethnicity and CMV serostatus were compiled together with the repertoire data. A later genetic analysis took genome-wide SNP genotypes for about three fifths of the 666 donors and used that subset as a discovery cohort. All discovery cohort repertoires had been generated using a single sequencing platform. Class I and class II HLA loci were covered by the typing at four-digit resolution. The number of donors typed differed by locus, with about 620-630 for A, B, C, DRB1 and DQB1, 522 for DQA1, approximately 580 for DPA1, and some 470 for DPB1. Because of strong linkage in the cohort, roughly five DR-DQ haplotypes were treated as single units for association and clustering. On average, around 240,000 unique TCR beta nucleotide sequences were sequenced per donor among some 430 genotyped donors of the cohort, with about 19% of those sequences being non-productive. Paper-wide results and their limitations: A later analysis associated 15,000 to 20,000 TCR beta sequences with specific HLA alleles at a false discovery rate of 0.05. A group of highly shared sequence variants was considered likely to be a technical artifact of the sequencing pipeline. While some public TCRs were present in many individuals, most TCR sequences turned up only very rarely across donors. HLA typing was unavailable for some donors at each locus, so association tests used only the typed subset. According to a later analysis, TCR association rates differed among HLA loci, with DRB1 alleles showing the most associated TCRs and HLA-C alleles showing the fewest. According to the authors, the approach could potentially be generalized to other disease states and immunological phenotypes. The presence/absence analyses assumed that sequencing depth was roughly uniform across donors, and that assumption may not be true. Linkage disequilibrium might explain the correlated functional status among segregating V segments, but an unknown experimental factor could not be excluded. In vitro tests confirmed that three of the cytomegalovirus-associated TCR beta chains recognize cytomegalovirus antigens. In a later analysis, HLA-associated TCR beta chains were found to be more clonally expanded and to have lower generation probabilities than equally common non-associated chains. An association between a missense DCLRE1C variant and V-gene and J-gene trimming of TCR beta chains was found in a later genetic analysis and replicated in an independent cohort. This cohort had only TCR beta chains sequenced, and the lack of alpha or paired-chain data limited which features could be detected. Seventeen rarely observed V segments, including chromosome 9 orphons, were excluded from the earlier analysis of several hundred of the donors because counts were too low. A total of roughly 160 TCR beta chains were listed by the study as associated with cytomegalovirus. A later analysis found that most CMV-associated TCR beta chains appeared HLA-restricted, with HLA associations seemingly driven largely by CMV exposure. Compared with the 666-donor mean, donors in an Asian-associated ancestry cluster had fewer N-insertions in productive TCRs, according to a later genetic analysis. The classifier was reported to diagnose cytomegalovirus status with high specificity and sensitivity in both the original cohort and the validation cohort. Several of the top co-occurrence clusters appeared to be linked to parvovirus B19, influenza, CMV and Epstein-Barr virus, according to a later analysis. A further reported finding was that TCR beta sequences accurately predicted the HLA-A and HLA-B alleles for most subjects in the first cohort. The only immune exposure information available for the cohort was CMV serostatus. In an earlier analysis of fewer than 750 of the donors, most TCR beta V segments were observed in productive rearrangements about 87% or about 30% of the time, broadly matching IMGT annotations. Strong co-occurrence of HLA alleles, especially DR and DQ, made assigning TCR associations to individual alleles difficult.

As concerns this clone: Its target antigen remains unknown. There are no base qualities to consult, and no much larger clone falls within one base.

The cohort comprised 666 healthy bone marrow donors. At the time of sampling, all cohort members were nominally healthy, though unrecorded immune exposures were likely present. The donor tested CMV seronegative, placing the donor among the approximately 360 seronegative members of the cohort. A peripheral blood sample was provided by each donor, and peripheral blood mononuclear cells were used for TCR beta sequencing. Genomic DNA was extracted from the blood cell samples with the Qiagen DNeasy Blood Extraction Kit. Library method: the immunoSEQ multiplex PCR assay. For the multiplex PCR, a mixture combining 60 forward primers for TCR Vbeta segments and 13 reverse primers for TCR Jbeta segments was used. The CDR3 region of rearranged TCR beta genes was amplified from genomic DNA by a multiplex PCR assay. The amplified TCR beta libraries were sequenced on the Illumina HiSeq System as 87-base-pair reads. In the original analysis: A later analysis tallied some 79 million unique TCR beta chains across the 666 repertoires, and around 9.9 million of those chains were shared by two or more donors. Raw reads were error-corrected and collapsed into unique sequences by a nearest-neighbor algorithm in which closely related sequences were merged to remove PCR and sequencing errors. CDR3 sequences were aligned to IMGT reference sequences to assign V, D and J gene segments. Each retained sequence needed at least a six-nucleotide match to both a V gene segment and a J gene segment. A rearrangement counted as productive if the CDR3 had no stop codons and remained in frame with V and J, and every other rearrangement counted as non-productive. CDR3 was defined by IMGT convention, running from the second conserved V-encoded cysteine to the conserved J-encoded phenylalanine. In an earlier analysis of 550 to 650 of the donors, sequences lacking an unambiguous match to a single V gene segment were excluded. An earlier analysis of a few hundred of the donors called V segments functional above 56.7% productive rearrangements and segregating when the between-donor standard deviation exceeded 5%. A statistical classification framework was developed to diagnose cytomegalovirus status using the catalog of TCR beta chain sequences. A later analysis assigned V and J genes by comparing TCR nucleotide sequences with IMGT/GENE-DB human TR gene sequences. In a later analysis, CDR3 sequences and most-parsimonious VDJ recombination scenarios were assigned using the TCRdist pipeline. A later analysis defined each TCR beta chain by its CDR3 amino acid sequence plus V-gene family, and excluded reads lacking a unique V-gene family. To address suspected cross-contamination and a sequencing artifact, a later analysis removed 592 highly shared, low-generation-probability nucleotide sequences. A later analysis calculated a clonal expansion index for each public chain from normalized within-repertoire ranks of inferred template counts. A later analysis computed generation probabilities with a VDJ recombination model fitted to out-of-frame rearrangements, and checked the results against IGoR. In a later analysis, TCR-TCR, TCR-HLA and TCR-CMV co-occurrence was scored with hypergeometric tests, and a repertoire-size bias correction was applied to TCR pairs. A later analysis estimated false discovery rates by permuting HLA or CMV assignments 20 times. In a later analysis, co-occurring TCRs were grouped using DBSCAN, with TCRdist sequence similarity added in when clustering inside HLA-allele-positive subsets. Repertoires with fewer than 30,000 or more than 120,000 public chains, plus five repertoires with anomalous nucleotide sharing, were excluded from co-occurrence clustering. Here the immuneACCESS table is served through TCRdb, limited to in-frame sequences with V and J called. Missing clones are a known gap in these copies; in checked studies unresolved V genes cover under half, and the rest lacks a known reason. Clone size and the V and J calls come from that table; the DNA yielded D and trimming. The sample data list about 150,000 clones, and 75% to 90% of these were observed just once. The ten most abundant clones make up 2.9% of the sample.

Sequenced input: PBMCs. The TCR sequence derives from a woman in her 30s in good health and CMV-seronegative.

The bases are TGTGCCAGCAGCTTAACTGCGAGCACAGATACGCAGTATTTT. Its coded protein is CASSLTASTDTQYF. The chain uses TRBV7-3 and TRBJ2-3; no D gene is confidently identified. V is shortened by 0 bases, J by 0 bases, and the region joining them spans 4 bases. The CDR3 has 14 amino acids, counting the end cysteine and phenylalanine. Only the CDR3 region is kept as DNA, spanning 42 bases read in frame from base 1. From a lookup of the germline V gene, CDR1 and CDR2 are SGHTA and FQGTGA.